This T cell receptor beta chain was captured in a study of low-dose radiotherapy and immunotherapy resistance in tumors. In the study overall: Cohort 1 was given 0.5 Gy fractions every 2 weeks, 6.5 Gy in total. Patients were treated with intravenous nivolumab at 240 mg every two weeks and were also dosed with ipilimumab at 1 mg/kg every six weeks. One day prior to radiation and immunotherapy, intravenous cyclophosphamide at 200 mg/m2 was given, repeated every two weeks.

Time point: before trial treatment. The V gene's germline CDR1 is LNHDA and CDR2 SQIVND (reference sequence). V shed 5 bases and J shed 6 bases, with 16 bases lying between them. The CDR3 has 15 residues. This clonotype was recorded many times. First-strand cDNA used TRAV- and TRBV-specific primers, covering alpha and beta chains. A constant-region primer paired with the V-primer adapter amplified TCRs over approximately 20 PCR cycles. In vitro transcription amplified isolated mRNA. TCRdb independently ran MiXCR on the reads; one entry per CDR3 protein. The sample holds about 39,000 distinct CDR3 sequences, roughly 28% seen once.

The chain links TRBV19 to TRBJ2-2, with D unresolved. The sequence was obtained from a male donor with gallbladder cancer. The sample in question was PBMCs, obtained before treatment. DNA for the CDR3: TGTGCCAGTAGTCCTGGGCCCGTCACGCCCGGGGAGCTGTTTTTT. Translating it yields CASSPGPVTPGELFF.